This T cell receptor beta chain was sequenced for a study of blood T cell repertoires in COVID-19. The germline CDR1 and CDR2 sequences are LNHDA and SQIVND (reference sequence). V shed 9 bases, J shed 1 base, and the junction held 3 bases outside the gene matches. The CDR3 runs 13 residues. In the original processing: Nucleated cell counts were estimated from reference gene primer amplification. The data were produced by immunoSEQ multiplex PCR, yet TCRdb's version contains in-frame clones alone and is incomplete. V, J and clone size derive from that table, while D and trimming were established from the DNA sequence. This table holds approximately 260,000 clones, approximately 80% found once.

The chain recombines TRBV19 with TRBJ1-2; TRBD1 matches at 9 bases. The sequenced material came from peripheral blood. This clonotype was obtained from a woman between 35 and 50 years old with active or convalescent COVID-19. Here the CDR3 DNA reads TGTGCCAGCCGGGACAGGGATAACTATGGCTACACCTTC. Protein product: CASRDRDNYGYTF. The full variable domain, completed using reference TRBV19 and TRBJ1-2, is DGGITQSPKYLFRKEGQNVTLSCEQNLNHDAMYWYRQDPGQGLRLIYYSQIVNDFQKGDIAEGYSVSREKKESFPLTVTSAQKNPTAFYLCASRDRDNYGYTFGSGTRLTVV.